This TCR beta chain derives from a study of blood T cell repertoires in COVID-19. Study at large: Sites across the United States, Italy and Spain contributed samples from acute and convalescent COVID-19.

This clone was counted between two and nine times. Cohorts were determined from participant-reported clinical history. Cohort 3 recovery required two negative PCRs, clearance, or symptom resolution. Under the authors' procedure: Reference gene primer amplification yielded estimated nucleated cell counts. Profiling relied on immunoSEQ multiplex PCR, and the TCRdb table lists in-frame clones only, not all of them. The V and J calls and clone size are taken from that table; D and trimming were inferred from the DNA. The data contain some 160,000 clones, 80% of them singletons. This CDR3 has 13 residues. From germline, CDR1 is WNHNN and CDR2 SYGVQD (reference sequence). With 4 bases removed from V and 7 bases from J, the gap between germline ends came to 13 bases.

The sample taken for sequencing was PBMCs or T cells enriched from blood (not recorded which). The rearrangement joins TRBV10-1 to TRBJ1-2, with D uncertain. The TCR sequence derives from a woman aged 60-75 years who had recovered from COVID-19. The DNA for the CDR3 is TGCGCCAGCAGTGTGTCCCCTGGCACTGGCTACACCTTC. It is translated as CASSVSPGTGYTF.